These 21 T cell receptor beta chains were all obtained from the same sample, sequenced in a study of beta chain features in type 1 diabetes. Which antigens these TCRs recognize remains unknown. Study-wide findings and caveats: Moderate but significant shortening of TCRB CDR3s was recorded in all four CD4+ subsets from Type 1 diabetes patients.

Sequenced material consisted of expressed TCRB transcripts (all of the isolated RNA was reverse transcribed). Profiling relied on immunoSEQ multiplex PCR, and the TCRdb table lists in-frame clones only, not all of them. There are approximately 130,000 clones in the sample; around 16% occur only once, and 2% to 3% lies in the top ten. The sample comprised central memory CD4+ T cells from blood. Receptors originate from a man aged 18 to 30 with type 1 diabetes.

The V gene is TRBV5-1, the J gene TRBJ1-2; D is possibly TRBD1 (6 bases). Germline CDR1 reads SGHRS; CDR2 reads YFSETQ. V lost 4 bases, J lost 7 bases, and 11 bases lay in between. The CDR3 extends over 12 amino acids. The CDR3 sequence is CASSLGHTGYTF. The CDR3 nucleotides are TGCGCCAGCAGCCTGGGACATACTGGCTACACCTTC.

The V gene is TRBV5-4, the J gene TRBJ2-3; either TRBD1 or TRBD2 may supply D (6 bases each). The V end lost 4 bases, the J end lost 4 bases, and 13 bases lay between the germline ends. This CDR3 is built from 14 residues. Germline V gene sequence: CDR1 SGHNT, CDR2 YYREEE (reference sequence). The CDR3 DNA reads as TGTGCCAGCAGCCACGGGGGCCTGCCAGATACGCAGTATTTT. It encodes CASSHGGLPDTQYF.

This clone was counted between two and nine times. The rearrangement uses TRBV4-2 and TRBJ1-1; 9 positions match TRBD1. The CDR3 consists of 15 residues. V shed 3 bases, J shed 1 base, and the junction held 3 bases outside the gene matches. The germline gives CDR1 LGHNA, CDR2 YNFKEQ. CDR3 amino acids: CASSHSGQGNTEAFF. The DNA for the CDR3 is TGTGCCAGCAGCCACTCGGGACAGGGGAACACTGAAGCTTTCTTT.

The genes are TRBV5-1 and TRBJ1-4; D gene uncertain. Germline V gene lookup returns CDR1 SGHRS and CDR2 YFSETQ. With 0 bases removed from V and 8 bases from J, the gap between germline ends came to 11 bases. This CDR3 is built from 14 residues. The DNA of the CDR3 is TGCGCCAGCAGCTTGGGGCAGGTGGACGAAAAACTGTTTTTT. It translates to CASSLGQVDEKLFF.

The chain is built from TRBV30 and TRBJ1-6, with D possibly TRBD1 on 5 matching bases. The CDR3 consists of 13 residues. V lost 8 bases and J lost 9, with 17 bases in between. CDR1 and CDR2 from the germline V gene are GTSNPN and SVGIG (reference sequence). CDR3 sequence: CALSGQLTSPLHF. Written as DNA, the CDR3 is TGTGCCCTTTCAGGGCAGCTGACTTCACCCCTCCACTTT.

CDR3 region: CAWRAIQGRTEAFF. In DNA form, the CDR3 reads TGTGCCTGGAGGGCTATACAGGGTCGGACTGAAGCTTTCTTT. This rearrangement joins TRBV30 to TRBJ1-1, with D maybe TRBD1 (6 bases). V was trimmed by 3 bases and J by 5 bases, leaving 16 bases between them. Germline CDR1 reads GTSNPN; CDR2 reads SVGIG (reference sequence). This CDR3 is 14 amino acids long.

CDR3 in DNA: TGCGCCAGCAGCTTGGAAGGTGGTGAGGGCACTGAAGCTTTCTTT. Its protein product is CASSLEGGEGTEAFF. V gene TRBV5-1 combines with J gene TRBJ1-1; D not resolved. Germline CDR1 is SGHRS and CDR2 is YFSETQ. Trimming removed 0 bases from V and 4 bases from J, with 13 bases in between. This CDR3 is built from 15 residues. Variable domain in full (rest from reference TRBV5-1 and TRBJ1-1): KAGVTQTPRYLIKTRGQQVTLSCSPISGHRSVSWYQQTPGQGLQFLFEYFSETQRNKGNFPGRFSGRQFSNSRSEMNVSTLELGDSALYLCASSLEGGEGTEAFFGQGTRLTVV.

This clone has just a few counts. The chain is built from TRBV4-3 and TRBJ2-3, with 11 bases lining up with TRBD2. Trimming removed 0 bases from V and 4 bases from J; junction bases left unmatched: 9. The CDR3 has 18 amino acids. Germline lookup yields CDR1 LGHNA and CDR2 YSLEER. The CDR3, as DNA: TGCGCCAGCAGCCAAGATGCGGCTAGCGGGGGGTGGGCAGATACGCAGTATTTT. Translation gives CASSQDAASGGWADTQYF.

This clone was observed a handful of times. The chain combines TRBV23-1 with TRBJ2-1, with 8 bases identical to TRBD2. TRBV23-1 has ORF status, its function being uncertain. Unmatched junction bases numbered 3, after V lost 2 bases and J lost 0 bases. CDR3 length: 16 residues. CDR3 sequence (DNA): TGCGCCAGCAGTCAAGTACGGGGGGGCTCCTACAATGAGCAGTTCTTC. It encodes CASSQVRGGSYNEQFF.

This chain links TRBV28 with TRBJ1-6; no definite D call. Trimming removed 4 bases from V and 8 bases from J, with 12 bases in between. This CDR3 spans 14 amino acids. Germline CDR1 reads MDHEN; CDR2 reads SYDVKM. The CDR3 nucleotides are TGTGCCAGCAGTTCCCACCGGAAGGATTCACCCCTCCACTTT. Residues: CASSSHRKDSPLHF.

This clone was counted at least ten times. The chain recombines TRBV7-9 with TRBJ1-2, with a tentative D call TRBD1 (6 bases). Trimming took 3 bases from V and 4 from J, leaving 12 bases between them. Germline values: CDR1 SEHNR, CDR2 FQNEAQ (reference sequence). The CDR3 totals 14 residues. In DNA, the CDR3 is TGTGCCAGCAGCTTGAGAGACAGGATCTATGGCTACACCTTC. Its protein is CASSLRDRIYGYTF.

The rearrangement links TRBV19 to TRBJ2-6; D might be TRBD1 (6 bases). This CDR3 comprises 14 residues. In germline, CDR1 is LNHDA, CDR2 SQIVND (reference sequence). V dropped 3 bases and J dropped 5 bases, with 8 bases sitting between them. The CDR3 DNA sequence: TGTGCCAGTAGTATTTGGGACAGGGCCAACGTCCTGACTTTC. Amino acid sequence: CASSIWDRANVLTF.

This clone was seen only a few times. The rearrangement joins TRBV7-6 to TRBJ2-7, with a possible D match to TRBD2 (6 bases). Trimming left V 5 bases short and J 2 bases short, with 22 bases between. The germline V gene encodes CDR1 SGHVS and CDR2 FNYEAQ. The CDR3 contains 17 residues. CDR3 sequence: CASSPAIRGTRPYEQYF. In nucleotides, the CDR3 is TGTGCCAGCAGCCCAGCTATCCGGGGGACCCGCCCCTACGAGCAGTACTTC.

This clone has a handful of counts. The chain links TRBV14 to TRBJ2-6; the D is unclear. V lost 3 bases and J 2 bases, leaving 5 bases between the germline ends. The CDR3 sequence is 14 residues long. Germline CDR1 reads SGHDN; CDR2 reads FVKESK. The DNA of the CDR3 is TGTGCCAGCAGCCAGGGTACTGGGGCCAACGTCCTGACTTTC. This sequence encodes CASSQGTGANVLTF.

V is TRBV27 and J is TRBJ1-2; tentatively, D is TRBD1 (5 bases). The CDR3 runs 14 residues. Germline V gene lookup returns CDR1 MNHEY and CDR2 SMNVEV (reference sequence). Trimming removed 8 bases at V and 1 base at J, with 14 bases between. The CDR3 coding sequence is TGTGCCAGCGCAAACTCCGACAGTAACTATGGCTACACCTTC. Its translation: CASANSDSNYGYTF.

V and J are TRBV25-1 and TRBJ2-3; TRBD1 matches 8 bases. Germline values: CDR1 MGHDK, CDR2 SYGVNS. The CDR3 contains 16 residues. V trimming: 5 bases; J trimming: 5 bases; junction bases outside the gene matches: 12. Here the CDR3 DNA reads TGTGCCAGCAGTAAACAACAGGGGGAATTAGGAGATACGCAGTATTTT. This gives the protein CASSKQQGELGDTQYF.

The rearrangement joins TRBV5-1 to TRBJ1-2; D unresolved. Between the trimmed V and J ends, which lost 6 bases and 0 bases, there was a span of 15 bases. This CDR3 has 15 residues. Germline assignment: CDR1 SGHRS and CDR2 YFSETQ. The CDR3 here is CASTPAAATNYGYTF. DNA for the CDR3: TGCGCCAGCACCCCCGCGGCAGCGACTAACTATGGCTACACCTTC.

The chain uses TRBV1 and TRBJ2-6; TRBD2 is the table's D call, not checked against the DNA. TRBV1 is described as a pseudogene. This CDR3 spans 23 amino acids. DNA for the CDR3: TGCACCAGCAGCCAACCGCCGGTTCGCGAGGATGGTGGTAGGCTCTCTGGGGCCAACGTCCTGACTTTC. Its translation is CTSSQPPVREDGGRLSGANVLTF.

This chain connects TRBV9 to TRBJ2-3; no firm D call. Trimming shortened V by 4 bases and J by 4 bases, and 10 bases separated the two germline ends. The CDR3 runs 13 residues. CDR1 and CDR2 (germline): SGDLS, YYNGEE. The CDR3 loop is CASSPRMADTQYF. The DNA for the CDR3 is TGTGCCAGCAGCCCCCGGATGGCAGATACGCAGTATTTT.

V is TRBV2 and J is TRBJ2-5, with D hard to call. This CDR3 spans 13 amino acids. The ends were cut back, 7 bases at V and 5 bases at J, with 14 bases in the middle. Germline V gene lookup returns CDR1 SNHLY and CDR2 FYNNEI. CDR3 sequence reads: CASIPQTPETQYF. CDR3 DNA sequence: TGTGCCAGCATTCCCCAAACGCCGGAGACCCAGTACTTC.

This sequence joins TRBV2 and TRBJ2-1; 7 bases match TRBD2. Germline assignment: CDR1 SNHLY and CDR2 FYNNEI. The CDR3 extends over 11 amino acids. CDR3 sequence reads: CSSGNYNEQFF. In DNA, the CDR3 is TGTTCGAGCGGGAACTACAATGAGCAGTTCTTC.